A single sample is the source of the 21 T cell receptor beta chains below, sequenced in a study of cytomegalovirus exposure and HLA in healthy donors (dated by TCRdb to about 2017). Library generation was performed with the immunoSEQ multiplex PCR assay. For the multiplex PCR, a mixture combining 60 forward primers for TCR Vbeta segments and 13 reverse primers for TCR Jbeta segments was used. Here the immuneACCESS table is served through TCRdb, limited to in-frame sequences with V and J called. Missing clones are a known gap in these copies; in checked studies unresolved V genes cover under half, and the rest lacks a known reason. In all, the sample holds about 160,000 clones, and 60% to 80% of those were seen once. Jointly, the top ten make up 4.9% of the sample. Sequenced sample: PBMCs. These receptors were taken from a male donor in good health and CMV-seronegative.

The V call is TRBV6-1, the J call TRBJ1-6; D unclear. Germline V gene data show CDR1 as MNHNS and CDR2 as SASEGT. This CDR3 is built from 14 residues. With 8 bases removed from V and 5 bases from J, the gap between germline ends came to 13 bases. The CDR3 nucleotides are TGTGCCAGCGCGAGCGCGGGAGATAATTCACCCCTCCACTTT. This encodes CASASAGDNSPLHF.

The rearrangement links TRBV7-3 to TRBJ2-1; no clear D gene. The length of the CDR3 is 15 residues. V was trimmed by 2 bases and J by 0 bases, leaving 8 bases between them. Per germline, CDR1 SGHTA and CDR2 FQGTGA. The CDR3 DNA reads as TGTGCCAGCAGCTTAGGAACTAACTCCTACAATGAGCAGTTCTTC. It codes for CASSLGTNSYNEQFF.

In DNA form, the CDR3 reads TGTGCCAGCAGCCCGAGGGCGGGGACCGCCTCTGGAAACACCATATATTTT. It encodes CASSPRAGTASGNTIYF. The chain carries TRBV7-8 and TRBJ1-3, with D perhaps TRBD1 (5 bases). V lost 5 bases, J lost 0 bases, and 17 bases lay in between. Germline CDR1 SGHVS, CDR2 FQNEAQ. The CDR3 has 17 residues.

V is TRBV4-2 and J is TRBJ1-1; unclear D gene. The germline gives CDR1 LGHNA, CDR2 YNFKEQ. Trimming removed 1 base at V and 6 bases at J, with 6 bases between. This CDR3 spans 12 amino acids. Here the CDR3 DNA reads TGTGCCAGCAGCCAAGGGGGAGCTGAAGCTTTCTTT. Translation: CASSQGGAEAFF.

In this sample, this clone turned up a few times. This chain connects TRBV7-3 to TRBJ2-5; TRBD2 matches 13 bases. Germline loops: CDR1 SGHTA, CDR2 FQGTGA. The CDR3 is made up of 16 amino acids. The J segment lost 5 bases and the V segment lost 5 bases, leaving 8 bases of the junction unmatched. The CDR3 reads CASSRSGLAGTETQYF. The DNA of the CDR3 is TGTGCCAGCAGCCGATCGGGACTAGCGGGGACGGAGACCCAGTACTTC.

The rearrangement joins TRBV5-4 to TRBJ1-6; D unresolved. CDR1 is SGHNT and CDR2 is YYREEE in the germline V gene (reference sequence). This CDR3 has 15 amino acids. Trimming removed 3 bases at V and 4 bases at J, with 11 bases between. The CDR3 sequence is CASSYGGGYNSPLHF. The CDR3 nucleotides read TGTGCCAGCAGCTATGGCGGAGGTTATAATTCACCCCTCCACTTT.

The chain is built from TRBV19 and TRBJ1-5; no clear D. V lost 1 base to trimming and J lost 3 bases, with 7 bases between them. Looked up from germline, CDR1 is LNHDA and CDR2 is SQIVND (reference sequence). The CDR3 is 14 amino acids. DNA of the CDR3: TGTGCCAGTAGTATAGGCACATACAATCAGCCCCAGCATTTT. It translates to CASSIGTYNQPQHF. Combining the CDR3 with reference TRBV19 and TRBJ1-5 gives the whole variable domain DGGITQSPKYLFRKEGQNVTLSCEQNLNHDAMYWYRQDPGQGLRLIYYSQIVNDFQKGDIAEGYSVSREKKESFPLTVTSAQKNPTAFYLCASSIGTYNQPQHFGDGTRLSIL.

The rearrangement uses TRBV19 and TRBJ2-1; possible D gene TRBD1, 6 bases. Germline CDR1 is LNHDA and CDR2 is SQIVND (reference sequence). The CDR3 spans 12 residues. V dropped 6 bases and J dropped 4 bases, with 7 bases sitting between them. The CDR3 DNA sequence: TGTGCCAGTAGACAGGGTTACAATGAGCAGTTCTTC. Protein: CASRQGYNEQFF. Together with reference TRBV19 and TRBJ2-1, the CDR3 gives the full variable domain: DGGITQSPKYLFRKEGQNVTLSCEQNLNHDAMYWYRQDPGQGLRLIYYSQIVNDFQKGDIAEGYSVSREKKESFPLTVTSAQKNPTAFYLCASRQGYNEQFFGPGTRLTVL.

This chain links TRBV4-2 with TRBJ1-4; D remains ambiguous. CDR1 is LGHNA and CDR2 is YNFKEQ in the germline V gene. V was clipped by 3 bases and J by 14 bases, with 10 bases between them. The CDR3 totals 11 residues. CDR3: CASSHGPSLFF. The CDR3 coding sequence is TGTGCCAGCAGCCATGGCCCCTCCCTGTTTTTT.

The chain employs TRBV5-5 and TRBJ1-2; 8 bases are shared with TRBD1. The V and J ends lost 4 bases and 5 bases, in that order; junction bases with no gene match: 10. Germline CDR1 reads SGHKS; CDR2 reads YYEKEE (reference sequence). This CDR3 has 15 amino acids. CDR3 protein: CASSVDPTGDYGYTF. The CDR3 bases are TGTGCCAGCAGCGTGGACCCGACAGGGGATTATGGCTACACCTTC.

This clone has just one count. This chain uses TRBV29-1 with TRBJ2-3; TRBD2 might be the D (6 bases). Between the trimmed V and J ends, which lost 4 bases and 2 bases, there was a span of 10 bases. Germline CDR1 and CDR2: SQVTM and ANQGSEA. The CDR3 consists of 13 residues. This CDR3 is CSVGADYTDTQYF. In nucleotides, the CDR3 is TGCAGCGTTGGGGCGGACTACACAGATACGCAGTATTTT.

The rearrangement joins TRBV7-3 to TRBJ2-5, with 7 bases matching TRBD2. The V gene end was trimmed by 5 bases and the J gene end by 4 bases; junction bases not matched to a gene: 7. Per germline, CDR1 SGHTA and CDR2 FQGTGA. The CDR3 has 14 amino acids. CDR3 sequence: CASSGGRVGETQYF. In DNA, the CDR3 is TGTGCCAGCAGCGGTGGGAGGGTGGGAGAGACCCAGTACTTC. The variable domain in full, completed from reference TRBV7-3 and TRBJ2-5, reads GAGVSQTPSNKVTEKGKYVELRCDPISGHTALYWYRQSLGQGPEFLIYFQGTGAADDSGLPNDRFFAVRPEGSVSTLKIQRTERGDSAVYLCASSGGRVGETQYFGPGTRLLVL.

This clone was counted a few times. The chain links TRBV7-8 to TRBJ2-7; TRBD2 aligns across 11 bases. With V trimmed by 5 bases and J by 1 base, 10 bases remained unmatched. Germline loops: CDR1 SGHVS, CDR2 FQNEAQ. The CDR3 is 17 amino acids. The chain's CDR3 is CASSPGLAGPNSYEQYF. For the CDR3, the DNA is TGTGCCAGCAGCCCCGGACTAGCGGGTCCCAATTCCTACGAGCAGTACTTC.

This chain uses TRBV28 with TRBJ1-4; no clear D. The CDR3 is made up of 14 amino acids. V dropped 9 bases and J dropped 2 bases, with 13 bases sitting between them. Germline lookup yields CDR1 MDHEN and CDR2 SYDVKM. CDR3: CASLGDATNEKLFF. DNA for the CDR3: TGTGCCAGTCTGGGCGATGCGACTAATGAAAAACTGTTTTTT.

The chain links TRBV5-1 to TRBJ2-1, with D possibly matching TRBD1 (5 bases). Trimming removed 1 base from V and 4 bases from J, with 12 bases in between. The CDR3 has 15 residues. The V gene's germline CDR1 is SGHRS and CDR2 YFSETQ. The CDR3 sequence: CASSLSGMGYNEQFF. The CDR3 DNA follows: TGCGCCAGCAGCTTGTCAGGGATGGGGTACAATGAGCAGTTCTTC. The full variable domain, its missing parts supplied by reference TRBV5-1 and TRBJ2-1, is KAGVTQTPRYLIKTRGQQVTLSCSPISGHRSVSWYQQTPGQGLQFLFEYFSETQRNKGNFPGRFSGRQFSNSRSEMNVSTLELGDSALYLCASSLSGMGYNEQFFGPGTRLTVL.

The genes are TRBV5-1 and TRBJ2-2; tentatively, D is TRBD1 (6 bases). Germline CDR1 is SGHRS and CDR2 is YFSETQ. Trimming took off 2 bases at V and 5 bases at J, with 13 bases between the two ends. The CDR3 loop spans 15 amino acids. The CDR3 sequence: CASSLQGSGTGELFF. The CDR3 DNA reads TGCGCCAGCAGCTTACAGGGATCGGGGACCGGGGAGCTGTTTTTT.

The chain uses TRBV19 and TRBJ2-1; tentatively, D is TRBD1 (6 bases). V dropped 7 bases and J dropped 3 bases, with 28 bases sitting between them. The CDR3 is 19 amino acids. Germline V gene data show CDR1 as LNHDA and CDR2 as SQIVND (reference sequence). The CDR3: CASMSVAQAENRVYNEQFF. The CDR3 DNA reads as TGTGCCAGTATGTCTGTAGCCCAAGCGGAGAACAGGGTCTACAATGAGCAGTTCTTC. Based on the CDR3 plus reference TRBV19 and TRBJ2-1, the full variable domain is DGGITQSPKYLFRKEGQNVTLSCEQNLNHDAMYWYRQDPGQGLRLIYYSQIVNDFQKGDIAEGYSVSREKKESFPLTVTSAQKNPTAFYLCASMSVAQAENRVYNEQFFGPGTRLTVL.

The chain uses TRBV18 and TRBJ1-5, with a tentative D call TRBD1 (6 bases). The V end lost 6 bases, the J end lost 7 bases, and 16 bases lay between the germline ends. The CDR3 runs 14 residues. Per germline, CDR1 KGHSH and CDR2 LQKENI. In nucleotides, the CDR3 is TGTGCCAGCTCCTACGGGACACCCCCCCAGCCCCAGCATTTT. Amino acids: CASSYGTPPQPQHF.

The chain recombines TRBV2 with TRBJ2-3, with 10 bases that match TRBD2. In germline, CDR1 is SNHLY, CDR2 FYNNEI. The V gene end was trimmed by 4 bases and the J gene end by 2 bases; junction bases not matched to a gene: 3. The CDR3 totals 15 residues. CDR3 bases: TGTGCCAGCAGTGTAGCGGGGGGTTTCACAGATACGCAGTATTTT. It specifies CASSVAGGFTDTQYF.

This clone has only a few counts. This chain links TRBV27 with TRBJ2-1; TRBD2 matches 9 bases. This CDR3 comprises 14 residues. Trimming removed 3 bases from V and 7 bases from J; junction bases left unmatched: 4. Germline CDR1 MNHEY, CDR2 SMNVEV (reference sequence). The CDR3 bases are TGTGCCAGCAGTTTGCAGCTAGCGGGAAATGAGCAGTTCTTC. Translating gives CASSLQLAGNEQFF.

Of note for this clone: One end of the junction does not line up with germline, which may come from a read error. This chain joins TRBV7-9 and TRBJ2-5; possibly TRBD1 for D (6 bases). The tail of the sequence fits TRBJ2-7 better, so the J call may be wrong. This CDR3 region has 16 residues. Germline V lookup: CDR1 SEHNR, CDR2 FQNEAQ (reference sequence). The CDR3 protein is CSSSFGSYPRGYEQYF. CDR3 in DNA: TGTTCCAGCAGCTTCGGTTCTTATCCCAGGGGCTACGAGCAGTACTTC.